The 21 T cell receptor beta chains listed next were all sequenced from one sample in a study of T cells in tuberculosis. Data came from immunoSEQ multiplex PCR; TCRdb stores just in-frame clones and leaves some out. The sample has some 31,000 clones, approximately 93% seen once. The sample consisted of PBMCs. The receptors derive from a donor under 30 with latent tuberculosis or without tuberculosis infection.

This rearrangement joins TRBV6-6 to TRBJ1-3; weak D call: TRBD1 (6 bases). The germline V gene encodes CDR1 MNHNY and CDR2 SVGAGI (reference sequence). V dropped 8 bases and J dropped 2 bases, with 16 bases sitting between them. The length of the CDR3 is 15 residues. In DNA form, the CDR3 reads TGTGCCAGCTGGGCGATCGCAGGGGCTGGAAACACCATATATTTT. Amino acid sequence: CASWAIAGAGNTIYF.

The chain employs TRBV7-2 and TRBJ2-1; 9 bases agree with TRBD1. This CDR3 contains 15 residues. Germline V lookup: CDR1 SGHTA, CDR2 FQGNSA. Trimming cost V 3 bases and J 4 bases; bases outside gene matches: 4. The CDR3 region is CASSFGQGWYNEQFF. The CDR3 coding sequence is TGTGCCAGCAGCTTTGGACAGGGGTGGTACAATGAGCAGTTCTTC.

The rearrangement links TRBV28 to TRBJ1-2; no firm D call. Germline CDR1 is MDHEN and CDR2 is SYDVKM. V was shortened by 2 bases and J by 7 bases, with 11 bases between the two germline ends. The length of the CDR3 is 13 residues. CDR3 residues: CASSLAGEGGYTF. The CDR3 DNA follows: TGTGCCAGCAGTTTAGCCGGGGAAGGTGGCTACACCTTC.

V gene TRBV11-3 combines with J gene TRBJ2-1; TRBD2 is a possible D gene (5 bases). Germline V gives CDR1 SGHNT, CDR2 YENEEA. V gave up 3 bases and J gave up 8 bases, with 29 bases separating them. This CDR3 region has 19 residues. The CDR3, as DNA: TGTGCCAGCAGCTTGGGCGCCCCCGTGGGAGCCCCGAATGTGTATGAGCAGTTCTTC. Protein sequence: CASSLGAPVGAPNVYEQFF. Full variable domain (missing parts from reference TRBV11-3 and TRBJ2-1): EAGVVQSPRYKIIEKKQPVAFWCNPISGHNTLYWYLQNLGQGPELLIRYENEEAVDDSQLPKDRFSAERLKGVDSTLKIQPAELGDSAVYLCASSLGAPVGAPNVYEQFFGPGTRLTVL.

The CDR3 region has the DNA TGTGCCAGCAGCTTAAATTGGGGACTAGTGGGCGAGCAGTACTTC. Translating gives CASSLNWGLVGEQYF. The V gene is TRBV11-2, the J gene TRBJ2-7, with 8 nucleotides matching TRBD2. From germline, CDR1 is SGHAT and CDR2 FQNNGV. This CDR3 contains 15 residues. The V gene end was trimmed by 2 bases and the J gene end by 6 bases; junction bases not matched to a gene: 9.

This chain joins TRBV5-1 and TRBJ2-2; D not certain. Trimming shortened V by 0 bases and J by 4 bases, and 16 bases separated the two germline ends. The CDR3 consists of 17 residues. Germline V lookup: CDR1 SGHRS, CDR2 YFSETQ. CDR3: CASSLDSPYRFTGELFF. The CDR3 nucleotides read TGCGCCAGCAGCTTGGATTCACCCTACCGGTTCACCGGGGAGCTGTTTTTT.

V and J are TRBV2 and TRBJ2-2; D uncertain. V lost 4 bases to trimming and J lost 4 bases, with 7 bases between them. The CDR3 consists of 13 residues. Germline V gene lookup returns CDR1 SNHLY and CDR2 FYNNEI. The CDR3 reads CASSVSVTGELFF. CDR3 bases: TGTGCCAGCAGTGTTTCTGTCACCGGGGAGCTGTTTTTT.

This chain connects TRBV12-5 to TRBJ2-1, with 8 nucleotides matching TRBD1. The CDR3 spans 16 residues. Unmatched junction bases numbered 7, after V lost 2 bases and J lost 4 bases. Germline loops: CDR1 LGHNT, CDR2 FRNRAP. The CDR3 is CASGLNRGEPYNEQFF. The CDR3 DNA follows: TGTGCTAGTGGTTTGAACAGGGGGGAACCATACAATGAGCAGTTCTTC.

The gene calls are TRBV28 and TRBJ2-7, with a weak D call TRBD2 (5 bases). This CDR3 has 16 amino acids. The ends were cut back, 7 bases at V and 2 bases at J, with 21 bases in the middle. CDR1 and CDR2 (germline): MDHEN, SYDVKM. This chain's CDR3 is CASISSGISKAYEQYF. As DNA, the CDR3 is TGTGCCAGCATCTCATCCGGGATCTCCAAAGCCTACGAGCAGTACTTC.

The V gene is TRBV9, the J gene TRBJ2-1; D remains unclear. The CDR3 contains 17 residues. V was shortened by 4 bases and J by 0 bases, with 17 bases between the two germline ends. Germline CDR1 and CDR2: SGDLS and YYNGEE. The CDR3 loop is CASSLRQAYLSYNEQFF. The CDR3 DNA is TGTGCCAGCAGCCTCCGCCAAGCGTACCTCTCCTACAATGAGCAGTTCTTC. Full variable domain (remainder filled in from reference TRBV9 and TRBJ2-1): DSGVTQTPKHLITATGQRVTLRCSPRSGDLSVYWYQQSLDQGLQFLIQYYNGEERAKGNILERFSAQQFPDLHSELNLSSLELGDSALYFCASSLRQAYLSYNEQFFGPGTRLTVL.

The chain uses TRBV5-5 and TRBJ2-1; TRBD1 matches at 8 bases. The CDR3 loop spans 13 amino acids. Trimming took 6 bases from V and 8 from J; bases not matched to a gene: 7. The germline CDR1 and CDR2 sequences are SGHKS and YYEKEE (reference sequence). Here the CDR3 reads CASTVDRVDEQFF. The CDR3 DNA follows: TGTGCCAGCACGGTGGACAGGGTTGATGAGCAGTTCTTC.

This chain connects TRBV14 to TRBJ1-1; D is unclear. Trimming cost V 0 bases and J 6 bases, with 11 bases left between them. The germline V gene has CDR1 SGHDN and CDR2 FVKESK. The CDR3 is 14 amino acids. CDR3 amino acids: CASSQDNGGAEAFF. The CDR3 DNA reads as TGTGCCAGCAGCCAAGATAATGGCGGGGCTGAAGCTTTCTTT.

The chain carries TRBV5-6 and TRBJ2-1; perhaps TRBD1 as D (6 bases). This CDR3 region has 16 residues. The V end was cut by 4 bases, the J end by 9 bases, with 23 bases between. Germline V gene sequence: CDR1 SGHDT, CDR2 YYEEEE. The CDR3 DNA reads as TGTGCCAGCAGCCGGCGGGCAGGGGACCCCTTTGGTGAGCAGTTCTTC. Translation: CASSRRAGDPFGEQFF.

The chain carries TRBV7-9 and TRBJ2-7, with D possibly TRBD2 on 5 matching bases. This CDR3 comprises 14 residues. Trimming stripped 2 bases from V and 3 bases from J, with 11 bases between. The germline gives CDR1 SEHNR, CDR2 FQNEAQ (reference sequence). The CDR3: CASSLMGRVYEQYF. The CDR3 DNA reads TGTGCCAGCAGCTTAATGGGGAGAGTCTACGAGCAGTACTTC.

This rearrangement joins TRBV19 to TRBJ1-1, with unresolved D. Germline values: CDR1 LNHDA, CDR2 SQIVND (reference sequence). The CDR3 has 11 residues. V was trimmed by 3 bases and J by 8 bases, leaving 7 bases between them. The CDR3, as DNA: TGTGCCAGTAGTATGGAGAGGGAAGCTTTCTTT. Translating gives CASSMEREAFF.

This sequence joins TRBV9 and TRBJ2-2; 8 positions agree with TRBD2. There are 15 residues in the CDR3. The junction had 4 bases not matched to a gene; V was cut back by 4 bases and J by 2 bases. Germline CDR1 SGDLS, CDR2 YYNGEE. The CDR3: CASSPSGRNTGELFF. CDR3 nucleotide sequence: TGTGCCAGCAGCCCCAGCGGGAGAAACACCGGGGAGCTGTTTTTT.

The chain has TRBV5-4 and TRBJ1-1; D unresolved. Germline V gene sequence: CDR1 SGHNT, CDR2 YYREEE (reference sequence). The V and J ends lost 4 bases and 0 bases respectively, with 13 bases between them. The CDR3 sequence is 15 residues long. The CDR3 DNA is TGTGCCAGCAGCGATCTTGCGGAAATGAACACTGAAGCTTTCTTT. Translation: CASSDLAEMNTEAFF.

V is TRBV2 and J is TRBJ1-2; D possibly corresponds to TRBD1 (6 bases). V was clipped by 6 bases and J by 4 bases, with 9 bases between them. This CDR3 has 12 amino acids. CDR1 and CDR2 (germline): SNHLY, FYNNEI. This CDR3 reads CASSGQSYGYTF. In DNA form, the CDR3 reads TGTGCCAGCAGCGGACAGAGCTATGGCTACACCTTC.

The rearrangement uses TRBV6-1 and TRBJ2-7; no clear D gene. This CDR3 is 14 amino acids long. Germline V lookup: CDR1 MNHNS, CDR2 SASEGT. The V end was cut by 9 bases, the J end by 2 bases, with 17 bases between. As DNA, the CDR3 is TGTGCCAGTGAACCACTCGACGGAGCCTACGAGCAGTACTTC. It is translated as CASEPLDGAYEQYF.

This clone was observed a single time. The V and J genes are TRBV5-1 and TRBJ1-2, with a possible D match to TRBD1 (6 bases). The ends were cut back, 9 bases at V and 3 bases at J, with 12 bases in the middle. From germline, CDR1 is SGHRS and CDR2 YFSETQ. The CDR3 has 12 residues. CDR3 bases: TGCGCCACCGGGGACAAGGACTATGGCTACACCTTC. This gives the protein CATGDKDYGYTF.

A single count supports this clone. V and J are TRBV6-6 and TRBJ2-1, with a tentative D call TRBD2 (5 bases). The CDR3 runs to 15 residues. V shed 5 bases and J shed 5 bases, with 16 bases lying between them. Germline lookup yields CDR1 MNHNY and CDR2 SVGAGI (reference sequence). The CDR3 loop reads CASSPRTQQHNEQFF. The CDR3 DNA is TGTGCCAGCAGTCCGCGGACTCAGCAGCACAATGAGCAGTTCTTC.